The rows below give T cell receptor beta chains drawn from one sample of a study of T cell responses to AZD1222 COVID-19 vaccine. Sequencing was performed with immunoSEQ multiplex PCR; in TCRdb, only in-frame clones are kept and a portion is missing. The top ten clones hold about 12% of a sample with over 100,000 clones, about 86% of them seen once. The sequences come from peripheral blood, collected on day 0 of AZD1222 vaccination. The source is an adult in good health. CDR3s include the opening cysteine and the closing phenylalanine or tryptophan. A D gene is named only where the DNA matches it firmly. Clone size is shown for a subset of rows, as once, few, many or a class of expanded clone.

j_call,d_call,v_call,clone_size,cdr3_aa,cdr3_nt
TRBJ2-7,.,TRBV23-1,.,CASSQSPELYEQYF,TGCGCCAGCAGTCAATCGCCCGAACTTTACGAGCAGTACTTC
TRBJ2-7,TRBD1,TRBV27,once,CASSQWTGGHEQYF,TGTGCCAGCAGTCAATGGACAGGTGGCCACGAGCAGTACTTC
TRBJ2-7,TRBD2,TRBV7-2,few,CASSSGPVLAGGYEQYF,TGTGCCAGCAGCTCCGGACCCGTACTAGCGGGAGGCTACGAGCAGTACTTC
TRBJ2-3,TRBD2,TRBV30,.,CAWSVRSGWLPDTQYF,TGTGCCTGGAGTGTTCGTAGCGGGTGGCTCCCCGATACGCAGTATTTT
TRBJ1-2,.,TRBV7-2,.,CASSLGGRNYGYTF,TGTGCCAGCAGCTTAGGAGGCAGGAACTATGGCTACACCTTC
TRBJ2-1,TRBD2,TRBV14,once,CASSHSAGADNEQFF,TGTGCCAGCAGCCATTCAGCGGGAGCTGACAATGAGCAGTTCTTC
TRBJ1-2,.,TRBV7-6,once,CASSLNNGYGYTF,TGTGCCAGCAGCTTAAACAATGGCTATGGCTACACCTTC
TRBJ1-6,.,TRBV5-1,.,CASSEQGVRESPLHF,TGCGCCAGCAGCGAACAGGGAGTACGGGAATCACCCCTCCACTTT
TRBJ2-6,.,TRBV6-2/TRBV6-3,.,CASSYEDPSGANVLTF,TGTGCCAGCAGTTACGAGGACCCCTCTGGGGCCAACGTCCTGACTTTC
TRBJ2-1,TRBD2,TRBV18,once,CASSPLAGGNYNEQFF,TGTGCCAGCTCACCCCTAGCGGGAGGGAACTACAATGAGCAGTTCTTC
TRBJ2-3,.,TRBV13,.,CASSLETGTSTDTQYF,TGTGCCAGCAGCTTGGAGACCGGGACAAGCACAGATACGCAGTATTTT
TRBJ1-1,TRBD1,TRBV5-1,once,CASRDREGNTEAFF,TGCGCCAGCCGGGACAGGGAGGGAAACACTGAAGCTTTCTTT
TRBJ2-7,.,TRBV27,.,CASSPGVGGSYEQYF,TGTGCCAGCAGCCCGGGGGTCGGGGGCTCCTACGAGCAGTACTTC
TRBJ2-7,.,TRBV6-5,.,CATWDGIYEQYF,TGTGCCACCTGGGACGGCATATACGAGCAGTACTTC
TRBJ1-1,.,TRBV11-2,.,CASSLASYGGTEAFF,TGTGCCAGCAGCCTAGCCTCTTACGGGGGCACTGAAGCTTTCTTT
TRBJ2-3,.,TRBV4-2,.,CASSQAQDTDTQYF,TGTGCCAGCAGCCAAGCCCAGGACACAGATACGCAGTATTTT
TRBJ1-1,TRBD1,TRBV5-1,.,CASSKGQGGGGTEAFF,TGCGCCAGCAGCAAGGGACAGGGTGGAGGGGGCACTGAAGCTTTCTTT
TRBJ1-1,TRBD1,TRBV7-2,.,CASSSQGANTEAFF,TGTGCCAGCAGCTCTCAGGGGGCGAACACTGAAGCTTTCTTT
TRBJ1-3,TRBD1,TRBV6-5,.,CASVRGLGGNTIYF,TGTGCCAGCGTCAGGGGGCTTGGAGGAAACACCATATATTTT
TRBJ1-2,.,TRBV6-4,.,CASSGPGGDGYTF,TGTGCCAGCAGTGGACCGGGTGGGGATGGCTACACCTTC
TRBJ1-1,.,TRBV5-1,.,CASSFVPLNTEAFF,TGCGCCAGCAGCTTTGTTCCCTTGAACACTGAAGCTTTCTTT
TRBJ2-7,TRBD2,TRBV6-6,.,CASSAERGPYEQYF,TGTGCCAGCAGTGCCGAGCGGGGCCCCTACGAGCAGTACTTC
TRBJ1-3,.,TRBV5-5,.,CASSFELPAFGNTIYF,TGTGCCAGCAGCTTCGAACTACCAGCATTTGGAAACACCATATATTTT
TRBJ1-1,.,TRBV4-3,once,CASSQDFGGNTEAFF,TGCGCCAGCAGCCAAGATTTCGGGGGGAACACTGAAGCTTTCTTT
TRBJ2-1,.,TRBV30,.,CAWSVQRSYNEQFF,TGTGCCTGGAGTGTACAGCGTTCGTACAATGAGCAGTTCTTC
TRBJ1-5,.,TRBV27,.,CASSFFGGQNNQPQHF,TGTGCCAGCAGTTTCTTCGGCGGACAGAACAATCAGCCCCAGCATTTT
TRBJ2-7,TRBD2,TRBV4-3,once,CASSHGLAGGSYEQYF,TGCGCCAGCAGCCATGGACTAGCGGGGGGATCCTACGAGCAGTACTTC
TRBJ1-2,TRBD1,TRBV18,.,CASSSRDRARYGYTF,TGTGCCAGCTCATCTAGGGACAGAGCCCGCTATGGCTACACCTTC
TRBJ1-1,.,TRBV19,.,CASSPSGNTEAFF,TGTGCCAGTAGTCCCAGTGGGAACACTGAAGCTTTCTTT
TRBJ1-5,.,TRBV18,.,CASSPDGLQPQHF,TGTGCCAGCTCACCAGACGGGCTTCAGCCCCAGCATTTT
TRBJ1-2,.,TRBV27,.,CASSPRQNNLPGYTF,TGTGCCAGCAGTCCCCGACAGAATAATCTGCCTGGCTACACCTTC
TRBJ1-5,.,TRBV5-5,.,CASSFSGGNQPQHF,TGTGCCAGCAGCTTTTCAGGGGGCAATCAGCCCCAGCATTTT
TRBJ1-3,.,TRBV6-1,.,CASSEEAGSGNTIYF,TGTGCCAGCAGTGAAGAGGCAGGCTCTGGAAACACCATATATTTT
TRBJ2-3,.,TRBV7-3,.,CASSLREGDTQYF,TGTGCCAGCAGCTTAAGAGAGGGGGATACGCAGTATTTT
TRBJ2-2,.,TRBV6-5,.,CASSPRTANTGELFF,TGTGCCAGCAGTCCTAGGACAGCGAACACCGGGGAGCTGTTTTTT
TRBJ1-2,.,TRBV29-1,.,CSVESELGYGYTF,TGCAGCGTTGAATCCGAGCTCGGCTATGGCTACACCTTC
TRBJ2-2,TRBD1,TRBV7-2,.,CASSLVPHRQGGIGELFF,TGTGCCAGCAGCTTAGTACCTCACAGACAGGGGGGGATCGGGGAGCTGTTTTTT
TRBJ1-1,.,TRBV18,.,CASSSGVSNTEAFF,TGTGCCAGCTCATCCGGGGTTTCGAACACTGAAGCTTTCTTT
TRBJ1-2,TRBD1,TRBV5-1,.,CASSLGQGDGYTF,TGCGCCAGCAGTTTAGGACAGGGCGATGGCTACACCTTC